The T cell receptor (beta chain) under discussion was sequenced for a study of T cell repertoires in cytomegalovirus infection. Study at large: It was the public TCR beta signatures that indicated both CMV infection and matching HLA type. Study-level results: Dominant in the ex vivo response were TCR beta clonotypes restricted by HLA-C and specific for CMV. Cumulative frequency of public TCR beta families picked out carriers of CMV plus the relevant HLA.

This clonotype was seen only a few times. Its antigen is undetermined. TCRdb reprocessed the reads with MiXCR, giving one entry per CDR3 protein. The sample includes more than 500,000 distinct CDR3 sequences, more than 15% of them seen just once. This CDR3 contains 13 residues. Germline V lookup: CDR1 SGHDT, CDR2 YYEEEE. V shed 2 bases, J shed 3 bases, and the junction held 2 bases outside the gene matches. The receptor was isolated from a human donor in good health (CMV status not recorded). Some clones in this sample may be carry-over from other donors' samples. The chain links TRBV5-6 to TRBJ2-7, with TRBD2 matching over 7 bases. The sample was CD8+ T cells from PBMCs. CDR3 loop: CASSLREDYEQYF. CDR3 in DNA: TGTGCCAGCAGCTTACGGGAGGACTACGAGCAGTACTTC.